The 9 T cell receptor beta chains reported below all come from one sample, sequenced in a study of T cell responses to AZD1222 COVID-19 vaccine. Data came from immunoSEQ multiplex PCR; TCRdb stores just in-frame clones and leaves some out. The data contain some 180,000 clones, 85% to 95% of them seen just once; the ten biggest clones take up 10%. Material: peripheral blood, obtained on day 0 of AZD1222 vaccination. The receptors derive from an adult in good health.

This chain joins TRBV7-2 and TRBJ1-5; the match to TRBD1 covers 10 bases. The germline CDR1 and CDR2 sequences are SGHTA and FQGNSA. V trimming: 6 bases; J trimming: 1 base; junction bases outside the gene matches: 6. The CDR3 has 16 residues. CDR3 coding DNA: TGTGCCAGCAGTTTCATGGACAGGGGGAGCAATCAGCCCCAGCATTTT. Translating it yields CASSFMDRGSNQPQHF. Together with reference TRBV7-2 and TRBJ1-5, the CDR3 gives the full variable domain: GAGVSQSPSNKVTEKGKDVELRCDPISGHTALYWYRQSLGQGLEFLIYFQGNSAPDKSGLPSDRFSAERTGGSVSTLTIQRTQQEDSAVYLCASSFMDRGSNQPQHFGDGTRLSIL.

DNA of the CDR3: TGTGCCAGCAGCCAAGAACGGACAGGGAATCAGCCCCAGCATTTT. Protein: CASSQERTGNQPQHF. The chain uses TRBV3-1 (or the pseudogene TRBV3-2) and TRBJ1-5; TRBD1 aligns across 8 bases. This CDR3 contains 15 residues. V was clipped by 0 bases and J by 4 bases; unmatched bases: 2. CDR1 and CDR2 (germline): LGHDT, YNNKEL (reference sequence).

V and J are TRBV4-3 and TRBJ1-2; D is unclear. With 4 bases removed from V and 2 bases from J, the gap between germline ends came to 14 bases. This CDR3 has 15 amino acids. Germline CDR1 reads LGHNA; CDR2 reads YSLEER. Here the CDR3 DNA reads TGCGCCAGCAGCCTCTCTACTGAGGGAAACTATGGCTACACCTTC. Protein: CASSLSTEGNYGYTF.

This clone was observed a few times. This sequence joins TRBV4-1 and TRBJ1-2, with D unresolved. CDR3 length: 13 amino acids. V lost 0 bases and J lost 8, with 10 bases in between. The germline CDR1 and CDR2 sequences are MGHRA and YSYEKL. The chain's CDR3 is CASSQDQVGGYTF. The CDR3 DNA is TGCGCCAGCAGCCAAGATCAAGTCGGGGGCTACACCTTC.

This chain links TRBV14 with TRBJ1-1; 7 bases agree with TRBD1. V gave up 5 bases and J gave up 6 bases; unmatched junction bases: 6. The CDR3 loop spans 13 amino acids. The germline CDR1 and CDR2 sequences are SGHDN and FVKESK. The CDR3 here is CASSSRTGSEAFF. The CDR3 coding sequence is TGTGCCAGCAGCTCTCGGACAGGCTCTGAAGCTTTCTTT. The variable domain in full, with the rest retrieved from reference TRBV14 and TRBJ1-1, is EAGVTQFPSHSVIEKGQTVTLRCDPISGHDNLYWYRRVMGKEIKFLLHFVKESKQDESGMPNNRFLAERTGGTYSTLKVQPAELEDSGVYFCASSSRTGSEAFFGQGTRLTVV.

V gene TRBV3-1 (or the pseudogene TRBV3-2) combines with J gene TRBJ2-7, with D perhaps TRBD2 (7 bases). The germline CDR1 and CDR2 sequences are LGHDT and YNNKEL (reference sequence). V gave up 2 bases and J gave up 3 bases, with 14 bases separating them. The length of the CDR3 is 15 residues. CDR3 coding DNA: TGTGCCAGCAGCCAAATGTGGGGAGGGGGCTACGAGCAGTACGTC. Encoded protein: CASSQMWGGGYEQYV.

This clone was picked up one time. The gene calls are TRBV7-2 and TRBJ1-2; D ambiguous. Deletions cut 4 bases from V and 6 bases from J, with 15 bases between. CDR1 and CDR2 from the germline V gene are SGHTA and FQGNSA. The CDR3 runs to 14 residues. The CDR3 nucleotides are TGTGCCAGCAGCTCCGTGGGGATACCCCATGGCTACACCTTC. Protein sequence: CASSSVGIPHGYTF.

J is TRBJ2-3 and V is TRBV6-5; D possibly corresponds to TRBD1 (5 bases). This CDR3 has 15 residues. Germline V gene sequence: CDR1 MNHEY, CDR2 SVGAGI. Trimming pared 2 bases from V and 3 bases from J, leaving 12 bases between. CDR3 sequence reads: CASSYGQGRTDTQYF. CDR3 nucleotides: TGTGCCAGCAGTTACGGCCAGGGAAGGACAGATACGCAGTATTTT.

The CDR3 region has the DNA TGTGCCAGCGTAGGTAGGGTAAATCAGCCCCAGCATTTT. Protein product: CASVGRVNQPQHF. V and J are TRBV6-5 and TRBJ1-5; D gene ambiguous. Trimming pared 8 bases from V and 4 bases from J, leaving 12 bases between. The germline V gene has CDR1 MNHEY and CDR2 SVGAGI. CDR3 size: 13 residues.